Given below is one T cell receptor (beta chain) in context. Its antigen specificity is not known. No much larger clone is present one base from it, and per-base qualities are unavailable. This sample stems from a study of T cells in Graves' hyperthyroidism and ophthalmopathy (dated by TCRdb to about 2019). For context, the study as a whole: Peripheral blood samples were taken at the time of initial diagnosis, prior to any treatment. The paper reports TCR Vbeta CDR3 sequencing of over 120 peripheral blood samples: around 45 ophthalmopathy, around 80 hyperthyroidism and 17 progressor patients. In about 6 Graves' hyperthyroidism patients, the study also compared T-cell repertoires from thyroid tissue with T-cell repertoires from blood. An independent validation cohort of 18 to 20 hyperthyroidism patients and approximately 17 patients who later progressed to ophthalmopathy tested prospective prediction of ophthalmopathy. For training and testing, the 80 to 100 patients in the discovery cohort were randomly divided in a 7:3 ratio. After blood sampling, hyperthyroidism patients were treated with methimazole at a starting dose of 30 mg daily, and ophthalmopathy patients were treated with high-dose intravenous methylprednisolone. To identify TCR V-J signatures that set the groups apart, the researchers used a discovery cohort of about a hundred patients, made up of roughly 40 with Graves' ophthalmopathy and about 60 with stable Graves' hyperthyroidism.

Stable Graves' hyperthyroidism was defined as the absence of progression to ophthalmopathy over 18 months of follow-up. Hyperthyroidism patients were aged 18 to 65 years and newly diagnosed, with disease duration of less than 2 months. Patients with uncontrolled infections, other autoimmune diseases, pregnancy or lactation were excluded. Diagnoses were established on the basis of clinical symptoms, serum thyroxine and TRAb, thyroid ultrasound, and orbital computed tomography. PBMCs were separated from under 11 ml of fresh peripheral blood using Ficoll-Paque density gradient centrifugation. Total RNA was extracted with Trizol reagent, and quality was checked on an Agilent 2100 Bioanalyzer. The TCR beta CDR3 regions were amplified from RNA transcripts. The TCR CDR3 was subjected to a first round of RT-PCR using the HTBI primer set and the Qiagen OneStep RT-PCR kit. The libraries were constructed in a second round of multiplex PCR and then size-selected and purified. Libraries were sequenced paired-end with 100 bp reads on an Illumina HiSeq2000. In the paper's pipeline: SOAPnuke was used to process the raw data, removing reads that contained adapters or uncalled bases, had a mean Phred below 15, or lacked an exact match to the constant primer or identifier. COPE v1.2.5 was used to merge high-quality paired reads, and clonotypes were defined as unique nucleotide sequences. Clonotypes were aligned to IMGT TRBV, TRBD and TRBJ reference segments using MiTCR v1.1. Only V-J combinations with frequency above 0.0001, covering 99.2% of repertoires, were analysed. The TCS score was defined as F50 (clonal expansion) divided by E x V (chaos), with BLOSUM62-based TCRdist calculated between CDR3 peptides within each V-J. Welch's t-statistics and random forest reduced approximately 520 V-J features to fewer than 15, which were used in a naive Bayes classifier (R e1071). TCRdb took the public reads, trimmed them with fastp at Q25, ran MiXCR for clone calling and kept in-frame beta chains. When rows share a CDR3 protein, they turn into one entry using the most common DNA and genes. None of the V and J calls come from the authors' own analysis; TCRdb made them. This sample has around 300,000 distinct CDR3 sequences in its table, and about 15% of those were observed once. The ten top clones hold 20% to 25% of the sample.

General study outcomes and caveats: In validation, the model predicted progression to ophthalmopathy with around 71% sensitivity and 72% to 85% specificity, a median of 6.5 months before onset. Sample size was not statistically predetermined, and investigators were not blinded to group allocation. Blood samples also contained most of the expanded thyroid clonotypes (frequency above 0.001), which suggests that blood repertoires may reflect thyroid immune responses. Ophthalmopathy was separated from stable hyperthyroidism by a 13 V-J signature model, with over 85% sensitivity and just over 81% specificity obtained in cross-validation and 80%/75% obtained in testing.

According to the germline V gene (reference sequence), CDR1 reads DFQATT and CDR2 reads SNEGSKA. The CDR3 sequence holds 15 residues, the cysteine and phenylalanine included. Of the read, only the CDR3 DNA is kept; its 45 bases are in frame from base 1. Between the V and J ends, shortened by 1 base and 1 base respectively, the junction contains 13 bases. The chain couples TRBV20-1 to TRBJ1-1, with the identity of the D gene unclear. The sample was blood. The receptor comes from a woman in her 30s with Graves' hyperthyroidism. The DNA sequence reads TGCAGTGCTAGAGTACCGGGCGCTGGGAACACTGAAGCTTTCTTT. Its amino acids are CSARVPGAGNTEAFF.